This T cell receptor beta chain came from a study of early T cells in non-severe SARS-CoV-2 infection (dated by TCRdb to about 2021). Notes on the research overall: Because TCR sequencing relied on bulk RNA taken from unsorted whole blood, pairing of alpha and beta chains was not possible.

Library creation used 5' RACE. The sequencer was a NextSeq 500. To correct for sequencing error and PCR bias, the TCR library protocol tagged individual cDNA molecules with unique molecular identifiers. TCR alpha and beta chains were both sequenced, and the abundances of alpha and beta sequences in each sample were closely correlated with each other. On the authors' methods: Decombinator V4 was used to annotate TCR sequences for V gene, J gene and CDR3. TCRs were defined as expanded if a significant change between any two time points was detected under a Poisson model with p below 0.0001. TCR abundances were normalised to the total number of TCRs sequenced in each sample and reported as counts per million. TRAV1-2 paired with TRAJ12, TRAJ20 or TRAJ33 defined MAIT TCRs, while TRAV10 paired with TRAJ18 defined iNKT TCRs. A search of VDJdb, accessed on 1 November 2021, was run for TCRs annotated to CMV, EBV and SARS-CoV-2, with TCRs annotated for multiple antigens excluded. The public reads were reprocessed in TCRdb via fastp at Q25 and MiXCR, keeping in-frame beta chains. When rows share a CDR3 protein, they turn into one entry using the most common DNA and genes. Here the V and J calls rest on TCRdb's processing, not on the authors' analysis. The sample includes over 85,000 distinct CDR3 sequences, with 13% observed a single time. The ten largest make up 6.2% of the sample.

The germline V gene encodes CDR1 KGHDR and CDR2 SFDVKD. Spanning cysteine to phenylalanine, the CDR3 consists of 17 amino acids. The kept DNA is CDR3 alone, 51 bases in frame from the first base. V was cut back by 2 bases and J by 0 bases, leaving a gap of 13 bases between them. Here is what the overall study found, with its caveats: Matching against VDJdb was skewed toward anti-spike CD8 responses, likely underestimated virus-specific expansions, and missed private and CD4 specificities.

There are many counts of this clonotype. Its binding antigen is unknown. No much larger clone exists at a distance of one base, and base qualities are not known. The study was a case-control design nested within a healthcare worker cohort in London, UK, with weekly nasopharyngeal swab PCR tests and blood sampling. Healthcare workers were recruited between 23 and 31 March 2020, during the week of the UK lockdown, and were followed weekly for up to about 15 weeks. Sequenced material: whole blood. The chain joins TRBV24-1 to TRBJ1-5; the D gene cannot be named for sure. The TCR sequence derives from an adult who was a healthcare worker with PCR-confirmed SARS-CoV-2 infection or an uninfected control (not recorded which). The sequenced DNA: TGTGCCACCAGTGATTCTATAACCTCTTATAGCAATCAGCCCCAGCATTTT. Translated, it gives CATSDSITSYSNQPQHF.